A single sample is the source of the 26 T cell receptor beta chains below, sequenced in a study of blood T cell repertoires in COVID-19. Measured with immunoSEQ multiplex PCR; TCRdb has only the in-frame clones, and not every one. Of approximately 320,000 clones listed, 85% are singletons. The sequencing sample was made of peripheral blood. These receptors were collected from a human donor in a cohort sampled during active COVID-19.

V usage is TRBV24-1 and J usage is TRBJ2-1; 11 nucleotides align to TRBD1. The CDR3 has 18 amino acids. J lost 4 bases, V lost 4 bases, and 11 bases had no gene match. Germline CDR1 is KGHDR and CDR2 is SFDVKD. The CDR3 loop reads CATSEPSRTGGGYNEQFF. The CDR3 DNA reads TGTGCCACCAGTGAGCCGTCTAGGACAGGGGGCGGATACAATGAGCAGTTCTTC.

The chain has TRBV6-2 or TRBV6-3 and TRBJ2-3; D gene unclear. The V end lost 5 bases, the J end lost 0 bases, and 6 bases lay between the germline ends. Germline assignment: CDR1 MNHEY and CDR2 SVGEGT. The CDR3 consists of 13 residues. The CDR3 protein is CASSLSSTDTQYF. The CDR3 bases are TGTGCCAGCAGTCTGTCTAGCACAGATACGCAGTATTTT.

The genes are TRBV10-3 and TRBJ2-6; 10 nucleotides align to TRBD1. V was clipped by 7 bases and J by 1 base; unmatched bases: 4. The CDR3 covers 16 residues. The germline gives CDR1 ENHRY, CDR2 SYGVKD. The CDR3 region has the DNA TGTGCCATCACCGGACAGGGGGTTTCTGGGGCCAACGTCCTGACTTTC. Amino acids: CAITGQGVSGANVLTF.

The V call is TRBV6-5, the J call TRBJ1-1; TRBD1 aligns across 7 bases. Germline V gene data show CDR1 as MNHEY and CDR2 as SVGAGI. V lost 6 bases, J lost 1 base, and 5 bases stayed unmatched. The CDR3 totals 14 residues. The CDR3 bases are TGTGCCAGCAGACCGGGACAGCAGAACACTGAAGCTTTCTTT. This sequence encodes CASRPGQQNTEAFF.

The rearrangement links TRBV7-6 to TRBJ1-4; no clear D gene. CDR1 SGHVS and CDR2 FNYEAQ come from the germline V gene. This CDR3 is built from 15 residues. V was trimmed by 6 bases and J by 0 bases, leaving 11 bases between them. DNA of the CDR3: TGTGCCAGCAGAAAAGGGAGGTCAACTAATGAAAAACTGTTTTTT. Translating gives CASRKGRSTNEKLFF.

This clone was counted between two and nine times. V and J are TRBV7-8 and TRBJ1-2, with TRBD1 identical over 10 bases. Germline values: CDR1 SGHVS, CDR2 FQNEAQ. Losses at the gene ends were 5 bases for V and 8 bases for J; bases not matched to a gene: 11. The CDR3 covers 15 residues. This chain's CDR3 is CASSQTRDRGGGYTF. As DNA, the CDR3 is TGTGCCAGCAGCCAGACCCGGGACAGGGGAGGGGGCTACACCTTC.

This clone appeared a few times. The chain couples TRBV2 to TRBJ1-1; 7 bases line up with TRBD1. V dropped 4 bases and J dropped 0; count of bases not matched to a gene: 8. The length of the CDR3 is 16 residues. CDR1 and CDR2 from the germline V gene are SNHLY and FYNNEI. The CDR3: CASSALTGSMNTEAFF. In nucleotides, the CDR3 is TGTGCCAGCAGTGCGCTGACAGGGTCAATGAACACTGAAGCTTTCTTT.

This rearrangement joins TRBV10-3 to TRBJ1-2; 7 nucleotides align to TRBD1. J lost 2 bases, V lost 7 bases, and 7 bases had no gene match. Germline V gene lookup returns CDR1 ENHRY and CDR2 SYGVKD. The CDR3 length is 14 residues. The CDR3 protein is CAIKGTVENYGYTF. The CDR3 nucleotides are TGTGCCATCAAAGGGACAGTGGAGAACTATGGCTACACCTTC.

The chain links TRBV9 to TRBJ2-2, with 11 bases fitting TRBD2. CDR1 and CDR2 from the germline V gene are SGDLS and YYNGEE. This CDR3 comprises 15 residues. V dropped 3 bases and J dropped 5; count of bases not matched to a gene: 3. In DNA form, the CDR3 reads TGTGCCAGCAGCGCGACTAGCGGGGAAACCGGGGAGCTGTTTTTT. Amino acids: CASSATSGETGELFF.

The gene calls are TRBV11-2 and TRBJ1-4; D is uncertain. Trimming cost V 6 bases and J 5 bases, with 16 bases left between them. Germline loops: CDR1 SGHAT, CDR2 FQNNGV. The CDR3 covers 15 residues. Here the CDR3 reads CASSRGLQPNEKLFF. The CDR3 DNA is TGTGCCAGCAGTCGAGGGTTACAACCGAATGAAAAACTGTTTTTT.

V and J are TRBV5-8 and TRBJ1-1, with D uncertain. The CDR3 runs to 11 residues. V dropped 7 bases and J dropped 5 bases, with 9 bases sitting between them. CDR1 and CDR2 from the germline V gene are SGHTS and YDEGEE. CDR3 region: CASPSATEAFF. Here the CDR3 DNA reads TGTGCCAGCCCCTCCGCGACTGAAGCTTTCTTT.

This clone occurred once. The rearrangement uses TRBV27 and TRBJ1-4; 7 nucleotides line up with TRBD1. The germline V gene encodes CDR1 MNHEY and CDR2 SMNVEV (reference sequence). The CDR3 consists of 16 residues. V shed 2 bases, J shed 8 bases, and the junction held 11 bases outside the gene matches. The CDR3 coding sequence is TGTGCCAGCAGTTTAAGGGGAACAGGGGAGGAGGAAAAACTGTTTTTT. Translation gives CASSLRGTGEEEKLFF.

This chain uses TRBV10-3 with TRBJ1-2; no definite D call. The CDR3 length is 13 residues. V lost 2 bases and J lost 6, with 10 bases in between. Per germline, CDR1 ENHRY and CDR2 SYGVKD. For the CDR3, the DNA is TGTGCCATCAGTGAGCACGGGAGCGATGGCTACACCTTC. Protein: CAISEHGSDGYTF.

CDR3 sequence reads: CATSRDFSFIRVSGNTIYF. In nucleotides, the CDR3 is TGTGCCACCAGCAGAGATTTTTCGTTCATCAGGGTATCCGGAAACACCATATATTTT. The rearrangement joins TRBV15 to TRBJ1-3; D possibly corresponds to TRBD1 (5 bases). Germline CDR1 is LNHNV and CDR2 is YYDKDF (reference sequence). The V gene lost 0 bases and the J gene lost 4 bases, with 22 bases spanning the gap. The CDR3 runs 19 residues.

The chain joins TRBV20-1 to TRBJ2-3; D gene uncertain. Trimming stripped 3 bases from V and 6 bases from J, with 22 bases between. From germline, CDR1 is DFQATT and CDR2 SNEGSKA (reference sequence). The CDR3 totals 16 residues. The CDR3 reads CSASLPRGSARDTQYF. The CDR3 DNA is TGCAGTGCTAGTCTGCCGAGAGGCTCAGCTCGGGATACGCAGTATTTT.

The rearrangement uses TRBV28 and TRBJ1-6; tentatively, D is TRBD1 (6 bases). The germline gives CDR1 MDHEN, CDR2 SYDVKM. V was clipped by 6 bases and J by 6 bases, with 12 bases between them. This CDR3 spans 14 amino acids. The CDR3 region has the DNA TGTGCCAGCAGGCCCGGGACAAGTAATTCACCCCTCCACTTT. As protein: CASRPGTSNSPLHF.

About this clone: Germline is not matched at one junction end, which may reflect a read error. V and J are TRBV2 and TRBJ2-4; TRBD1 matches 7 bases. CDR1 and CDR2 (germline): SNHLY, FYNNEI. The CDR3 runs to 12 residues. CDR3 region: CASSPRQGKVHF. The CDR3 DNA follows: TGTGCCAGCAGTCCGAGACAGGGAAAGGTGCACTTC.

For the CDR3, the DNA is TGTGCCAGTAGTATAGCCGGGTCTCGAAACACCATATATTTT. It is translated as CASSIAGSRNTIYF. The gene calls are TRBV19 and TRBJ1-3; no clear D gene. CDR3 size: 14 residues. Trimming took 1 base from V and 5 from J, leaving 9 bases between them. Germline V gene lookup returns CDR1 LNHDA and CDR2 SQIVND (reference sequence). Combining the CDR3 with reference TRBV19 and TRBJ1-3 gives the whole variable domain DGGITQSPKYLFRKEGQNVTLSCEQNLNHDAMYWYRQDPGQGLRLIYYSQIVNDFQKGDIAEGYSVSREKKESFPLTVTSAQKNPTAFYLCASSIAGSRNTIYFGEGSWLTVV.

For this clone: Different DNA sequences within this sample yield the same CDR3. The CDR3 nucleotides read TGCGCCAGCAGCTTGGGGACAGGGGTATACGAGCAGTACTTC. This translates into CASSLGTGVYEQYF. V is TRBV5-1 and J is TRBJ2-7, with 9 nucleotides matching TRBD1. From germline, CDR1 is SGHRS and CDR2 YFSETQ. The CDR3 is 14 residues long. V dropped 0 bases and J dropped 4; count of bases not matched to a gene: 2.

The chain links TRBV4-1 to TRBJ1-1, with TRBD1 matching over 7 bases. Per the germline V gene, CDR1 is MGHRA and CDR2 is YSYEKL. After removal of 2 bases from V and 1 base from J, the junction contained 4 bases not matched to a gene. The CDR3 covers 15 residues. This CDR3 is CASSQKRGPNTEAFF. The CDR3 nucleotides read TGCGCCAGCAGCCAAAAGAGGGGGCCGAACACTGAAGCTTTCTTT.

The chain links TRBV25-1 to TRBJ2-5, with 8 bases fitting TRBD2. CDR3 length: 14 amino acids. Trimming removed 3 bases from V and 5 bases from J; junction bases left unmatched: 5. The germline V gene encodes CDR1 MGHDK and CDR2 SYGVNS. The chain's CDR3 is CASSDREGRETQYF. CDR3 nucleotide sequence: TGTGCCAGCAGTGATCGGGAGGGGCGGGAGACCCAGTACTTC. Supplemented by reference TRBV25-1 and TRBJ2-5, the full variable domain reads EADIYQTPRYLVIGTGKKITLECSQTMGHDKMYWYQQDPGMELHLIHYSYGVNSTEKGDLSSESTVSRIRTEHFPLTLESARPSHTSQYLCASSDREGRETQYFGPGTRLLVL.

The chain combines TRBV6-5 with TRBJ2-3; 7 bases align to TRBD2. Per the germline V gene, CDR1 is MNHEY and CDR2 is SVGAGI. Trimming cost V 1 base and J 0 bases; bases outside gene matches: 4. The CDR3 extends over 16 amino acids. The CDR3 sequence: CASSYWAGDSTDTQYF. The CDR3 DNA reads TGTGCCAGCAGTTACTGGGCGGGGGATAGCACAGATACGCAGTATTTT.

V is TRBV4-2 and J is TRBJ1-5; D is unresolved. Trimming left V 2 bases short and J 4 bases short, with 6 bases between. The CDR3 has 13 amino acids. Germline CDR1 and CDR2: LGHNA and YNFKEQ. The CDR3 bases are TGTGCCAGCAGCCAATCGACAAATCAGCCCCAGCATTTT. Translation: CASSQSTNQPQHF.

The CDR3 loop is CATQTGSSYNEQFF. The DNA for the CDR3 is TGTGCCACACAAACAGGGAGCTCCTACAATGAGCAGTTCTTC. The gene calls are TRBV19 and TRBJ2-1, with D possibly being TRBD1 (6 bases). The V and J ends lost 10 bases and 0 bases respectively, with 13 bases between them. CDR1 and CDR2 (germline): LNHDA, SQIVND (reference sequence). This CDR3 is 14 amino acids long.

This chain joins TRBV6-5 and TRBJ2-7; TRBD2 might be the D (5 bases). The germline gives CDR1 MNHEY, CDR2 SVGAGI. The CDR3 consists of 14 residues. Trimming pared 2 bases from V and 2 bases from J, leaving 10 bases between. The CDR3 loop reads CASSYRATTYEQYF. Here the CDR3 DNA reads TGTGCCAGCAGTTACAGGGCGACTACCTACGAGCAGTACTTC.

The chain combines TRBV21-1 with TRBJ2-3; the D call in the table, TRBD2, was not verified against the DNA. TRBV21-1 is tagged as a pseudogene. The CDR3 loop spans 16 amino acids. The CDR3 DNA is TGTGCCAGCAGCAAAGCGGGGGGGCAGGGGACAGATACGCAGTATTTT. Protein sequence: CASSKAGGQGTDTQYF.